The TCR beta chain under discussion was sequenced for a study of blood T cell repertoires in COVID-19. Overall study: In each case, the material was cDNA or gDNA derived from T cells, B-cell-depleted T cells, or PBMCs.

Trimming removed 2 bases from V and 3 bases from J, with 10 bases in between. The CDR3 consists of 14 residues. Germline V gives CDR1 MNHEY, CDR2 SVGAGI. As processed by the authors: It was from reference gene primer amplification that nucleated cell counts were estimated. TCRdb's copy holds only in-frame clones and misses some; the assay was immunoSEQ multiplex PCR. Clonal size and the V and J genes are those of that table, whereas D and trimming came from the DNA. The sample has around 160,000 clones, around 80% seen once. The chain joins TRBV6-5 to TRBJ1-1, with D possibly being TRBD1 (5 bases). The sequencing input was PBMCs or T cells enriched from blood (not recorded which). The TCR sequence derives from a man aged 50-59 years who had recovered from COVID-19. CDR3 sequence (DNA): TGTGCCAGCAGTTACGCAGGGAGGGACACTGAAGCTTTCTTT. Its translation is CASSYAGRDTEAFF.